The next 9 T cell receptor beta chains were all read from a single sample in a study of blood T cell repertoires in COVID-19. Measured with immunoSEQ multiplex PCR; TCRdb has only the in-frame clones, and not every one. The sample includes about 140,000 clones, roughly 79% of them seen just once. Sequencing used PBMCs or T cells enriched from blood (not recorded which). These receptor sequences come from a woman aged 50 to 60 who had recovered from COVID-19.

In its sample, this clone was seen once. The rearrangement joins TRBV5-1 to TRBJ1-1; no clear D. This CDR3 region has 15 residues. Between the trimmed V and J ends, which lost 2 bases and 0 bases, there was a span of 11 bases. The germline gives CDR1 SGHRS, CDR2 YFSETQ. Here the CDR3 DNA reads TGCGCCAGCAGCTTCGTGGCAGGTTTGAACACTGAAGCTTTCTTT. Its translation: CASSFVAGLNTEAFF.

The V call is TRBV7-2, the J call TRBJ2-2, with TRBD1 as a possible D gene (5 bases). Germline V lookup: CDR1 SGHTA, CDR2 FQGNSA. The CDR3 sequence is 15 residues long. Trimming stripped 5 bases from V and 0 bases from J, with 10 bases between. The CDR3 spells CASSPTDSNTGELFF. The CDR3 nucleotides read TGTGCCAGCAGCCCGACAGATTCGAACACCGGGGAGCTGTTTTTT. Variable domain in full (rest from reference TRBV7-2 and TRBJ2-2): GAGVSQSPSNKVTEKGKDVELRCDPISGHTALYWYRQSLGQGLEFLIYFQGNSAPDKSGLPSDRFSAERTGGSVSTLTIQRTQQEDSAVYLCASSPTDSNTGELFFGEGSRLTVL.

This sequence joins TRBV9 and TRBJ1-6, with D uncertain. The CDR3 covers 14 residues. Per germline, CDR1 SGDLS and CDR2 YYNGEE. V was pared by 0 bases and J by 5 bases, with 6 bases between. The CDR3 region has the DNA TGTGCCAGCAGCGTAGCTACGAATAATTCACCCCTCCACTTT. Translation: CASSVATNNSPLHF. The full variable domain, completed using reference TRBV9 and TRBJ1-6, is DSGVTQTPKHLITATGQRVTLRCSPRSGDLSVYWYQQSLDQGLQFLIQYYNGEERAKGNILERFSAQQFPDLHSELNLSSLELGDSALYFCASSVATNNSPLHFGNGTRLTVT.

The chain carries TRBV4-1 and TRBJ2-7, with 11 bases that match TRBD1. Germline CDR1 is MGHRA and CDR2 is YSYEKL. This CDR3 region has 13 residues. After removal of 4 bases from V and 6 bases from J, the junction contained 2 bases not matched to a gene. CDR3 sequence: CASSRGTGGEQYF. CDR3 DNA: TGCGCCAGCAGCCGGGGGACAGGGGGCGAGCAGTACTTC.

For the CDR3, the DNA is TGTGCCAGCATCCAGGGGCAGCCCCTCCACTTT. Protein product: CASIQGQPLHF. The chain couples TRBV5-6 to TRBJ1-6; a possible D gene is TRBD1 (6 bases). CDR1 is SGHDT, CDR2 YYEEEE, per germline. V shed 6 bases and J shed 13 bases, with 11 bases lying between them. The CDR3 sequence is 11 residues long.

This clone was seen a few times. The chain couples TRBV7-2 to TRBJ1-1; 8 bases are a match to TRBD1. There are 14 residues in the CDR3. The germline gives CDR1 SGHTA, CDR2 FQGNSA. Losses at the gene ends were 4 bases for V and 5 bases for J; bases not matched to a gene: 6. CDR3 residues: CASSSPDRGTEAFF. For the CDR3, the DNA is TGTGCCAGCAGCTCCCCCGACAGGGGAACTGAAGCTTTCTTT.

The V and J genes are TRBV9 and TRBJ1-4, with 7 bases lining up with TRBD1. The trim removed 1 base at V and 5 bases at J, leaving 11 bases unmatched. Per germline, CDR1 SGDLS and CDR2 YYNGEE. The length of the CDR3 is 17 residues. The CDR3 nucleotides are TGTGCCAGCAGCGTATCCTCGGGTAGGGGGCCGAATGAAAAACTGTTTTTT. Translated: CASSVSSGRGPNEKLFF.

This clone was seen only once. J is TRBJ2-3 and V is TRBV27; 8 positions match TRBD2. V trimming: 5 bases; J trimming: 1 base; junction bases outside the gene matches: 2. CDR1 MNHEY and CDR2 SMNVEV come from the germline V gene (reference sequence). The CDR3 spans 14 residues. The CDR3 loop reads CASSLAGRTDTQYF. In nucleotides, the CDR3 is TGTGCCAGCAGTCTAGCGGGCCGCACAGATACGCAGTATTTT.

This clone was seen at least ten times. The chain has TRBV5-4 and TRBJ2-7; TRBD2 aligns across 12 bases. V lost 3 bases to trimming and J lost 2 bases; unmatched junction nucleotides: 6. The germline V gene encodes CDR1 SGHNT and CDR2 YYREEE (reference sequence). This CDR3 has 16 residues. CDR3: CASSWYGLAGTYEQYF. For the CDR3, the DNA is TGTGCCAGCAGCTGGTACGGACTAGCGGGGACCTACGAGCAGTACTTC.